This T cell receptor beta chain was sequenced during a study of T cell repertoires in cytomegalovirus infection. Study context: The study used recently identified HLA-C-restricted and well-studied HLA-B-restricted CMV epitopes. TCR beta signatures that were public indicated CMV infection and matching HLA type. Findings and caveats of the study: In two of eight donors, the top clonotype was HLA-C-restricted CMV-specific. Carriers of CMV plus the relevant HLA were identified by cumulative public TCR beta family frequency.

TCRdb re-called the reads with MiXCR, one entry per CDR3 protein. The sample yields 450,000 to 600,000 distinct CDR3 sequences, about 39% seen once. Points on this clonotype: The antigen is unknown.

V shed 6 bases and J shed 1 base, with 15 bases lying between them. There are 15 residues in the CDR3. The germline CDR1 and CDR2 sequences are SNHLY and FYNNEI. The chain carries TRBV2 and TRBJ2-5, with D perhaps TRBD1 (6 bases). This receptor was taken from a human donor in good health (CMV status not recorded). Some clones in this sample may be carry-over from other donors' samples. The sequencing here drew on cultured PBMCs, taken from culture after CMV antigen stimulation. The CDR3 spells CASRLLTGIQETQYF. The CDR3 bases are TGTGCCAGCAGACTCCTTACAGGGATCCAAGAGACCCAGTACTTC.